This T cell receptor beta chain was profiled in a study of shared T cell receptors in the human thymus. The germline V gene encodes CDR1 LNHNV and CDR2 YYDKDF (reference sequence). This CDR3 has 13 amino acids. Trimming cost V 0 bases and J 6 bases, with 7 bases left between them. Method: immunoSEQ multiplex PCR; TCRdb's copy keeps in-frame clones and lacks some. This sample has about 500,000 clones, with around 78% found just once. This same sample was also part of a study on human thymus T cells. That investigation notes: Thymic and blood repertoires showed apparently biased V and J gene usage. Related research described strongly overlapping thymic repertoires in unrelated people.

The TCR was taken from a boy under two years old with a congenital heart defect. The rearrangement joins TRBV15 to TRBJ2-3; D call uncertain. Sample: thymocytes. CDR3 nucleotide sequence: TGTGCCACCAGCAGAGATATTCCGGATACGCAGTATTTT. Its protein product is CATSRDIPDTQYF.